This entry lists 22 T cell receptor beta chains sequenced from one sample in a study of shared clonotypes between healthy human individuals. Profiling relied on immunoSEQ multiplex PCR, and the TCRdb table lists in-frame clones only, not all of them. This table holds 800,000 to 950,000 clones, about 97% found once. CD45RO negativity and positive selection for CCR7 defined naive CD8 cells, a population that excluded terminally differentiated effector memory CD45RA+ cells. Sequencing used naive CD8+ T cells sorted from blood. The source is a young man in good health.

The V call is TRBV14, the J call TRBJ2-1; D is perhaps TRBD2 (6 bases). The CDR3 is 14 amino acids. V was trimmed by 2 bases and J by 5 bases, leaving 10 bases between them. Germline CDR1 is SGHDN and CDR2 is FVKESK. CDR3: CASSQLANDNEQFF. The CDR3, as DNA: TGTGCCAGCAGCCAACTAGCGAACGACAATGAGCAGTTCTTC.

The chain combines TRBV11-2 with TRBJ2-7; no clear D. This CDR3 comprises 13 residues. Germline loops: CDR1 SGHAT, CDR2 FQNNGV. Trimming shortened V by 5 bases and J by 1 base, and 9 bases separated the two germline ends. The CDR3 loop reads CASSRTPSYEQYF. The CDR3 DNA reads as TGTGCCAGCAGCCGGACGCCTTCCTACGAGCAGTACTTC.

The gene calls are TRBV7-3 and TRBJ2-3, with 12 bases that match TRBD2. The V gene's germline CDR1 is SGHTA and CDR2 FQGTGA. The J segment lost 4 bases and the V segment lost 4 bases, leaving 9 bases of the junction unmatched. The CDR3 has 17 residues. The CDR3 reads CASSSGTSGYSSDTQYF. The CDR3, as DNA: TGTGCCAGCAGCTCTGGGACTAGCGGGTACTCGTCAGATACGCAGTATTTT. The full variable domain, completed using reference TRBV7-3 and TRBJ2-3, is GAGVSQTPSNKVTEKGKYVELRCDPISGHTALYWYRQSLGQGPEFLIYFQGTGAADDSGLPNDRFFAVRPEGSVSTLKIQRTERGDSAVYLCASSSGTSGYSSDTQYFGPGTRLTVL.

This sequence joins TRBV5-6 and TRBJ2-7; TRBD2 matches 12 bases. CDR1 SGHDT and CDR2 YYEEEE come from the germline V gene. The CDR3 runs 15 residues. The J segment lost 6 bases and the V segment lost 2 bases, leaving 6 bases of the junction unmatched. CDR3 in amino acids: CASSFMTSGSLEQYF. CDR3 coding DNA: TGTGCCAGCAGCTTTATGACTAGCGGGAGTCTCGAGCAGTACTTC.

The genes are TRBV7-6 and TRBJ1-1; 7 bases align to TRBD1. The germline gives CDR1 SGHVS, CDR2 FNYEAQ. V shed 4 bases, J shed 0 bases, and the junction held 5 bases outside the gene matches. This CDR3 comprises 15 residues. The CDR3 loop is CASSSGTAMNTEAFF. CDR3 bases: TGTGCCAGCAGCTCTGGGACAGCTATGAACACTGAAGCTTTCTTT.

This clone was recorded only once. This sample includes further DNA sequences coding for the same CDR3. V and J are TRBV27 and TRBJ2-1; D ambiguous. V dropped 5 bases and J dropped 8 bases, with 7 bases sitting between them. The germline CDR1 and CDR2 sequences are MNHEY and SMNVEV (reference sequence). The CDR3 is 11 residues long. Written as DNA, the CDR3 is TGTGCCAGCAGTATTTATGATGAGCAGTTCTTC. Amino acid sequence: CASSIYDEQFF.

The rearrangement links TRBV6-5 to TRBJ1-1; no firm D call. CDR3 length equals 14 residues. Germline assignment: CDR1 MNHEY and CDR2 SVGAGI. The V end was cut by 5 bases, the J end by 1 base, with 11 bases between. Here the CDR3 reads CASSLFSENTEAFF. The CDR3 DNA is TGTGCCAGCAGTCTCTTTAGCGAGAACACTGAAGCTTTCTTT.

The rearrangement uses TRBV18 and TRBJ2-1; 16 nucleotides agree with TRBD2. CDR1 and CDR2 from the germline V gene are KGHSH and LQKENI. The CDR3 consists of 17 residues. V shed 6 bases, J shed 4 bases, and the junction held 6 bases outside the gene matches. DNA of the CDR3: TGTGCCAGCTCCTCGGGACTAGCGGGAGGGTCTTACAATGAGCAGTTCTTC. It is translated as CASSSGLAGGSYNEQFF. Together with reference TRBV18 and TRBJ2-1, the CDR3 gives the full variable domain: NAGVMQNPRHLVRRRGQEARLRCSPMKGHSHVYWYRQLPEEGLKFMVYLQKENIIDESGMPKERFSAEFPKEGPSILRIQQVVRGDSAAYFCASSSGLAGGSYNEQFFGPGTRLTVL.

The chain links TRBV4-1 to TRBJ2-7, with D unresolved. Trimming took 3 bases from V and 2 from J, leaving 14 bases between them. The CDR3 runs 15 residues. CDR1 is MGHRA, CDR2 YSYEKL, per germline. CDR3 amino acids: CASSQVGSGPYEQYF. The CDR3 coding sequence is TGCGCCAGCAGCCAGGTCGGTTCCGGACCCTACGAGCAGTACTTC.

The gene calls are TRBV27 and TRBJ2-7; 7 bases agree with TRBD1. The CDR3 length is 11 residues. The V gene end was trimmed by 6 bases and the J gene end by 7 bases; junction bases not matched to a gene: 3. Germline CDR1 and CDR2: MNHEY and SMNVEV (reference sequence). CDR3 DNA sequence: TGTGCCAGCAGCTGGGGACAGGAGCAGTACTTC. Translated, it gives CASSWGQEQYF.

The chain couples TRBV9 to TRBJ2-7; 11 nucleotides match TRBD2. J lost 5 bases, V lost 4 bases, and 11 bases had no gene match. Germline V gene lookup returns CDR1 SGDLS and CDR2 YYNGEE. The CDR3 is 16 residues long. CDR3 in DNA: TGTGCCAGCAGCTCATTAGCGGGAGGGCCCCTGGACGAGCAGTACTTC. It specifies CASSSLAGGPLDEQYF.

V is TRBV6-4 and J is TRBJ2-1; 8 bases map to TRBD2. V gave up 2 bases and J gave up 2 bases; unmatched junction bases: 5. CDR1 and CDR2 from the germline V gene are MRHNA and SNTAGT. CDR3 size: 16 residues. CDR3 DNA sequence: TGTGCCAGCAGTGACACGGGACTAGTCCCCTACAATGAGCAGTTCTTC. It yields the protein CASSDTGLVPYNEQFF.

The chain employs TRBV29-1 and TRBJ2-7; D could derive from TRBD1 or TRBD2 (5 bases each). V lost 0 bases, J lost 0 bases, and 9 bases lay in between. The CDR3 is 14 amino acids. CDR1 and CDR2 (germline): SQVTM, ANQGSEA. This chain's CDR3 is CSVEDKGPSYEQYF. The CDR3 bases are TGCAGCGTTGAAGATAAGGGACCCTCCTACGAGCAGTACTTC.

Only one count was recorded for this clone. This chain connects TRBV6-4 to TRBJ2-3; 7 bases agree with TRBD2. Losses at the gene ends were 7 bases for V and 4 bases for J; bases not matched to a gene: 8. Germline CDR1 is MRHNA and CDR2 is SNTAGT. The CDR3 spans 14 residues. The CDR3 loop is CASKLGGSADTQYF. CDR3 nucleotides: TGTGCCAGCAAACTTGGCGGGAGTGCAGATACGCAGTATTTT.

The genes are TRBV5-1 and TRBJ2-7; D call uncertain. This CDR3 has 11 residues. Between the trimmed V and J ends, which lost 5 bases and 2 bases, there was a span of 5 bases. The germline V gene has CDR1 SGHRS and CDR2 YFSETQ. The CDR3 DNA sequence: TGCGCCAGCAGAACCCCCTACGAGCAGTACTTC. Its translation is CASRTPYEQYF.

This chain links TRBV6-6 with TRBJ1-2; a possible D gene is TRBD1 (5 bases). Germline CDR1 reads MNHNY; CDR2 reads SVGAGI (reference sequence). V was cut by 4 bases and J by 8 bases, with 5 bases left in between. The CDR3 covers 10 residues. DNA of the CDR3: TGTGCCAGCAGTTGGGGGGGCTACACCTTC. Translating gives CASSWGGYTF.

The V gene is TRBV7-9, the J gene TRBJ2-2; a possible D gene is TRBD2 (6 bases). Germline V gives CDR1 SEHNR, CDR2 FQNEAQ (reference sequence). Deletions cut 1 base from V and 2 bases from J, with 11 bases between. The CDR3 extends over 16 amino acids. CDR3 nucleotides: TGTGCCAGCAGCTTAGTAGGAGGGAACAACACCGGGGAGCTGTTTTTT. Amino acid sequence: CASSLVGGNNTGELFF. Based on the CDR3 plus reference TRBV7-9 and TRBJ2-2, the full variable domain is DTGVSQNPRHKITKRGQNVTFRCDPISEHNRLYWYRQTLGQGPEFLTYFQNEAQLEKSRLLSDRFSAERPKGSFSTLEIQRTEQGDSAMYLCASSLVGGNNTGELFFGEGSRLTVL.

This chain connects TRBV5-5 to TRBJ2-1; D is unresolved. Germline assignment: CDR1 SGHKS and CDR2 YYEKEE (reference sequence). V was trimmed by 4 bases and J by 0 bases, leaving 11 bases between them. The CDR3 has 15 residues. The CDR3 DNA reads TGTGCCAGCAGCCCCGCCTGGAGCTCCTACAATGAGCAGTTCTTC. Encoded protein: CASSPAWSSYNEQFF.

This chain connects TRBV5-1 to TRBJ2-7, with 7 positions matching TRBD1. The germline V gene encodes CDR1 SGHRS and CDR2 YFSETQ. V lost 2 bases, J lost 6 bases, and 8 bases stayed unmatched. The CDR3 contains 14 residues. The CDR3, as DNA: TGCGCCAGCAGCTTAACAGGGGATAGACGCGAGCAGTACTTC. This encodes CASSLTGDRREQYF.

The rearrangement links TRBV5-4 to TRBJ2-7; 10 bases line up with TRBD2. The CDR3 runs 16 residues. J lost 4 bases, V lost 0 bases, and 7 bases had no gene match. Germline V gene sequence: CDR1 SGHNT, CDR2 YYREEE (reference sequence). In nucleotides, the CDR3 is TGTGCCAGCAGCTTGGATGGTAGCGGGAGGTCTTACGAGCAGTACTTC. Translation gives CASSLDGSGRSYEQYF.

J is TRBJ2-1 and V is TRBV21-1; TRBD2, as called in the table, went unchecked against the DNA. TRBV21-1 is given as a pseudogene. The CDR3 has 19 amino acids. The CDR3 sequence: CASSATPSGSRYAYNEQFF. The CDR3 DNA sequence: TGTGCCAGCAGTGCAACGCCTAGCGGGAGTAGGTACGCCTACAATGAGCAGTTCTTC.

V usage is TRBV6-1 and J usage is TRBJ2-5; D not resolved. The germline V gene has CDR1 MNHNS and CDR2 SASEGT. Trimming left V 4 bases short and J 3 bases short, with 6 bases between. CDR3 length equals 12 residues. This CDR3 is CASSVWKETQYF. For the CDR3, the DNA is TGTGCCAGCAGTGTTTGGAAAGAGACCCAGTACTTC.